This record covers a single T cell receptor beta chain. MiXCR, applied by TCRdb to the RT-PCR reads, yields one record per CDR3 protein. In the table there are a few hundred thousand distinct CDR3 sequences, 20% to 25% of which are singletons. The V gene lost 0 bases and the J gene lost 4 bases, with 12 bases spanning the gap. Germline assignment: CDR1 LGHNA and CDR2 YNFKEQ. This CDR3 is 15 amino acids long. The data stem from a study of response to subunit inactivated influenza vaccine. The chain is built from TRBV4-2 and TRBJ1-2, with unresolved D. The sequenced sample was PBMCs from blood, obtained around 22 months after vaccination. This TCR was sampled from a man between 45 and 75 years old who received an inactivated influenza vaccine. The CDR3 region is CASSQEGFSSYGYTF. CDR3 DNA: TGTGCCAGCAGCCAAGAAGGGTTCAGTTCCTATGGCTACACCTTC.